The 15 T cell receptor beta chains given below trace back to one sample, sequenced in a study of blood T cell repertoires in COVID-19. Clones were read by immunoSEQ multiplex PCR, and TCRdb kept only the in-frame ones, dropping some. Found here are around 360,000 clones, 87% of them singletons; the top ten hold 2.5% to 3%. What was sequenced was PBMCs or T cells enriched from blood (not recorded which). Receptors were obtained from a woman aged 25-40 years who had recovered from COVID-19.

Only one count was recorded for this clone. The chain links TRBV2 to TRBJ2-1; no clear D gene. This CDR3 has 12 residues. With 7 bases removed from V and 8 bases from J, the gap between germline ends came to 12 bases. Per germline, CDR1 SNHLY and CDR2 FYNNEI. CDR3 protein: CASNSSPDEQFF. The CDR3 DNA reads TGTGCCAGCAATAGTTCTCCGGATGAGCAGTTCTTC. The full variable domain, with the rest looked up from reference TRBV2 and TRBJ2-1, is EPEVTQTPSHQVTQMGQEVILRCVPISNHLYFYWYRQILGQKVEFLVSFYNNEISEKSEIFDDQFSVERPDGSNFTLKIRSTKLEDSAMYFCASNSSPDEQFFGPGTRLTVL.

The gene calls are TRBV5-1 and TRBJ2-7; possibly TRBD2 for D (6 bases). Germline CDR1 is SGHRS and CDR2 is YFSETQ. Trimming shortened V by 2 bases and J by 3 bases, and 12 bases separated the two germline ends. The CDR3 runs 14 residues. The CDR3 here is CASSLSGTRYEQYF. The CDR3 DNA sequence: TGCGCCAGCAGCTTATCCGGGACTCGCTACGAGCAGTACTTC.

The chain is built from TRBV3-1 (or the pseudogene TRBV3-2) and TRBJ1-5; D is undetermined. This CDR3 has 14 amino acids. With 5 bases removed from V and 2 bases from J, the gap between germline ends came to 10 bases. The V gene's germline CDR1 is LGHDT and CDR2 YNNKEL (reference sequence). This CDR3 reads CASSDRVGNQPQHF. The CDR3 region has the DNA TGTGCCAGCAGCGACCGGGTGGGCAATCAGCCCCAGCATTTT.

The genes are TRBV5-5 and TRBJ2-7, with D possibly TRBD2 on 5 matching bases. CDR1 is SGHKS and CDR2 is YYEKEE in the germline V gene (reference sequence). V shed 4 bases and J shed 0 bases, with 17 bases lying between them. The CDR3 sequence is 16 residues long. The CDR3 sequence: CASSVGRDGSSYEQYF. Here the CDR3 DNA reads TGTGCCAGCAGCGTAGGGAGAGACGGCAGCTCCTACGAGCAGTACTTC.

V is TRBV6-1 and J is TRBJ1-5; TRBD1 is a possible D gene (6 bases). V dropped 2 bases and J dropped 4 bases, with 9 bases sitting between them. CDR1 is MNHNS and CDR2 is SASEGT in the germline V gene. The CDR3 contains 14 residues. The CDR3 region is CASSETGINQPQHF. For the CDR3, the DNA is TGTGCCAGCAGTGAAACAGGGATTAATCAGCCCCAGCATTTT.

This chain connects TRBV4-1 to TRBJ1-1; TRBD1 might be the D (5 bases). Per the germline V gene, CDR1 is MGHRA and CDR2 is YSYEKL. V dropped 2 bases and J dropped 0 bases, with 10 bases sitting between them. This CDR3 has 15 amino acids. The CDR3 sequence is CASSQWAGMNTEAFF. The CDR3 coding sequence is TGCGCCAGCAGCCAATGGGCAGGGATGAACACTGAAGCTTTCTTT.

The rearrangement links TRBV7-3 to TRBJ2-7, with TRBD2 matching over 8 bases. This CDR3 contains 15 residues. Germline assignment: CDR1 SGHTA and CDR2 FQGTGA. J lost 5 bases, V lost 2 bases, and 8 bases had no gene match. CDR3 sequence reads: CASSLLGAGADEQYF. The CDR3 region has the DNA TGTGCCAGCAGCTTACTTGGAGCGGGGGCTGACGAGCAGTACTTC.

The genes are TRBV2 and TRBJ2-1; TRBD2 agrees at 15 bases. The CDR3 is made up of 14 amino acids. Looked up from germline, CDR1 is SNHLY and CDR2 is FYNNEI. V lost 6 bases, J lost 9 bases, and 3 bases stayed unmatched. The chain's CDR3 is CASSMGLAGGEQFF. The CDR3, as DNA: TGTGCCAGCAGCATGGGACTAGCGGGAGGTGAGCAGTTCTTC.

The chain couples TRBV7-2 to TRBJ2-1, with TRBD1 matching over 11 bases. CDR1 SGHTA and CDR2 FQGNSA come from the germline V gene. The CDR3 sequence is 15 residues long. V shed 5 bases and J 6 bases; nucleotides not matched to a gene: 6. CDR3 DNA: TGTGCCAGCAGCCCCCGGACAGGGGGCACCAATGAGCAGTTCTTC. Protein: CASSPRTGGTNEQFF.

The V and J genes are TRBV6-5 and TRBJ2-7, with 8 bases fitting TRBD2. J was trimmed by 5 bases and V by 2 bases; bases with no gene match: 8. The V gene's germline CDR1 is MNHEY and CDR2 SVGAGI. This CDR3 spans 15 amino acids. The CDR3 DNA follows: TGTGCCAGCAGTTACAGGGGACTAGGATTCCACGAGCAGTACTTC. Its protein is CASSYRGLGFHEQYF.

The chain recombines TRBV5-1 with TRBJ2-6; a weak D match, TRBD1 (6 bases). CDR1 is SGHRS and CDR2 is YFSETQ in the germline V gene. The CDR3 runs 17 residues. V was shortened by 1 base and J by 1 base, with 12 bases between the two germline ends. The DNA for the CDR3 is TGCGCCAGCAGCTTGTTGGGGGCGCAATCTGGGGCCAACGTCCTGACTTTC. Protein product: CASSLLGAQSGANVLTF.

In nucleotides, the CDR3 is TGTGCCAGCTCAGCTAGACCCACCTACGAGCAGTACTTC. As protein: CASSARPTYEQYF. The J gene is TRBJ2-7, the V gene TRBV11-1; unclear D gene. The CDR3 extends over 13 amino acids. Per germline, CDR1 SGHAT and CDR2 FQDESV (reference sequence). Trimming removed 8 bases from V and 2 bases from J, with 13 bases in between.

In regard to this clone: Other DNA sequences in this specimen translate into the identical CDR3. V and J are TRBV5-1 and TRBJ2-1, with D unclear. This CDR3 has 11 amino acids. Germline V CDR1 and CDR2: SGHRS, YFSETQ. The ends were cut back, 8 bases at V and 5 bases at J, with 8 bases in the middle. The CDR3 DNA reads as TGCGCCAGTTCGACTGACAATGAGCAGTTCTTC. Its protein is CASSTDNEQFF.

The chain combines TRBV9 with TRBJ2-7; D is unresolved. V shed 0 bases and J shed 0 bases, with 7 bases lying between them. Germline V CDR1 and CDR2: SGDLS, YYNGEE. This CDR3 has 14 amino acids. CDR3 DNA sequence: TGTGCCAGCAGCGTAGCTCCAGACTCCTACGAGCAGTACTTC. It yields the protein CASSVAPDSYEQYF.

V gene TRBV28 combines with J gene TRBJ2-1; 8 positions match TRBD1. Losses at the gene ends were 5 bases for V and 5 bases for J; bases not matched to a gene: 5. In germline, CDR1 is MDHEN, CDR2 SYDVKM. The CDR3 runs 14 residues. The CDR3 loop reads CASSPSDRDNEQFF. The CDR3 DNA reads TGTGCCAGCAGTCCTTCGGACAGGGACAATGAGCAGTTCTTC.